Below, 21 T cell receptor beta chains from the same sample are listed, as sequenced in a study of cytomegalovirus exposure and HLA in healthy donors. Researchers ran the PCR with 60 Vbeta and 13 Jbeta primers. Repertoires were generated with immunoSEQ multiplex PCR, while TCRdb's copy carries only in-frame clones and drops some. The repertoire holds about 160,000 clones, roughly 65% seen once, with 4.5% to 5% in the top ten. The sequenced sample was PBMCs. The source is a man between 18 and 29 years old in good health and CMV-seropositive.

As regards this clone: The sample has other DNA sequences that encode this CDR3 too. The chain is built from TRBV6-5 and TRBJ1-1, with 7 bases aligning to TRBD1. V shed 0 bases, J shed 1 base, and the junction held 2 bases outside the gene matches. Germline loops: CDR1 MNHEY, CDR2 SVGAGI. The CDR3 loop spans 15 amino acids. The CDR3 sequence: CASSYSNRGNTEAFF. In DNA form, the CDR3 reads TGTGCCAGCAGTTACTCAAACAGGGGGAACACTGAAGCTTTCTTT.

The DNA of the CDR3 is TGTGCCTGGAAGGTTGGCAGCGGGGTATACAATGAGCAGTTCTTC. Translation gives CAWKVGSGVYNEQFF. The chain combines TRBV30 with TRBJ2-1; 7 nucleotides agree with TRBD2. The CDR3 is 15 residues long. V was clipped by 4 bases and J by 4 bases; unmatched bases: 10. Germline loops: CDR1 GTSNPN, CDR2 SVGIG (reference sequence).

The chain uses TRBV19 and TRBJ1-1; tentatively, D is TRBD1 (5 bases). V lost 1 base and J lost 11, with 8 bases in between. This CDR3 comprises 11 residues. Germline-derived CDR1 and CDR2 are LNHDA and SQIVND (reference sequence). The CDR3 DNA reads TGTGCCAGTAGTATAGCCAGGGATGCTTTCTTT. Its translation: CASSIARDAFF.

On this clone itself: The sample holds other DNA sequences that translate to the same CDR3. In DNA form, the CDR3 reads TGTGCCAGTAGTATCGGGGTCAGCCAGCCCCAGCATTTT. The encoded protein is CASSIGVSQPQHF. The chain has TRBV19 and TRBJ1-5; D is unclear. Germline V lookup: CDR1 LNHDA, CDR2 SQIVND (reference sequence). The length of the CDR3 is 13 residues. V was shortened by 3 bases and J by 7 bases, with 10 bases between the two germline ends.

The chain links TRBV19 to TRBJ2-1; D is ambiguous. CDR1 is LNHDA and CDR2 is SQIVND in the germline V gene (reference sequence). V was pared by 5 bases and J by 7 bases, with 9 bases between. The CDR3 is 12 residues long. The CDR3 here is CASSVRLNEQFF. CDR3 DNA sequence: TGTGCCAGTAGTGTGCGACTTAATGAGCAGTTCTTC.

The chain links TRBV7-9 to TRBJ1-2; no reliable D call. This CDR3 spans 13 amino acids. V gave up 3 bases and J gave up 7 bases, with 12 bases separating them. Germline CDR1 SEHNR, CDR2 FQNEAQ (reference sequence). The CDR3 nucleotides are TGTGCCAGCAGCTTCCGGGGAACAGCTGGCTACACCTTC. It is translated as CASSFRGTAGYTF.

The chain joins TRBV5-1 to TRBJ2-3, with 7 bases lining up with TRBD1. This CDR3 region has 16 residues. Germline V lookup: CDR1 SGHRS, CDR2 YFSETQ. V shed 7 bases, J shed 2 bases, and the junction held 13 bases outside the gene matches. CDR3 nucleotides: TGCGCCAGCGTTGGCATGCCGGGACAGACCACAGATACGCAGTATTTT. It is translated as CASVGMPGQTTDTQYF.

The gene calls are TRBV9 and TRBJ2-4; 7 nucleotides match TRBD1. V lost 7 bases to trimming and J lost 6 bases; unmatched junction nucleotides: 13. The CDR3 is 15 amino acids. Germline V lookup: CDR1 SGDLS, CDR2 YYNGEE. The CDR3, as DNA: TGTGCCAGCTCAACGCAGGGGGTAAGATCAAACATTCAGTACTTC. Its protein product is CASSTQGVRSNIQYF.

The chain employs TRBV19 and TRBJ2-1; D is uncertain. V was shortened by 1 base and J by 6 bases, with 10 bases between the two germline ends. Germline V lookup: CDR1 LNHDA, CDR2 SQIVND (reference sequence). This CDR3 spans 14 amino acids. CDR3 nucleotide sequence: TGTGCCAGTAGTATAGGAACACAGACCAATGAGCAGTTCTTC. This sequence encodes CASSIGTQTNEQFF.

The rearrangement uses TRBV18 and TRBJ2-4; a weak D match, TRBD2 (6 bases). The V and J ends lost 2 bases and 0 bases respectively, with 14 bases between them. The CDR3 is 17 amino acids. CDR1 is KGHSH, CDR2 LQKENI, per germline. The CDR3 sequence is CASSPMGLGIAKNIQYF. DNA for the CDR3: TGTGCCAGCTCACCAATGGGACTGGGAATAGCCAAAAACATTCAGTACTTC.

This clone was observed a handful of times. The V and J genes are TRBV6-5 and TRBJ1-1; perhaps TRBD1 as D (6 bases). The V end lost 7 bases, the J end lost 5 bases, and 11 bases lay between the germline ends. The CDR3 has 12 amino acids. Germline CDR1 and CDR2: MNHEY and SVGAGI. In DNA, the CDR3 is TGTGCCAGCATGGGCAGGGGAACTGAAGCTTTCTTT. Its translation: CASMGRGTEAFF.

V is TRBV29-1 and J is TRBJ1-1; TRBD1 agrees at 7 bases. The CDR3 loop spans 15 amino acids. Germline CDR1 and CDR2: SQVTM and ANQGSEA. The ends lost 5 bases at V and 0 bases at J; junction bases unmatched: 9. CDR3 in amino acids: CSVQRQGRLNTEAFF. The CDR3 bases are TGCAGCGTTCAAAGACAGGGAAGATTGAACACTGAAGCTTTCTTT.

The chain recombines TRBV4-2 with TRBJ2-6; weak D call: TRBD2 (6 bases). The germline gives CDR1 LGHNA, CDR2 YNFKEQ. Deletions cut 1 base from V and 3 bases from J, with 10 bases between. The CDR3 extends over 16 amino acids. The CDR3 protein is CASSQGDLGGANVLTF. For the CDR3, the DNA is TGTGCCAGCAGCCAAGGGGACTTAGGTGGGGCCAACGTCCTGACTTTC.

This clone was recorded once. V gene TRBV2 combines with J gene TRBJ1-6; D not certain. The CDR3 covers 15 residues. Between the trimmed V and J ends, which lost 10 bases and 8 bases, there was a span of 21 bases. From germline, CDR1 is SNHLY and CDR2 FYNNEI. CDR3: CATLPEAVNHSPLHF. The CDR3 DNA reads TGTGCCACCCTTCCCGAGGCAGTCAATCATTCACCCCTCCACTTT. Supplemented by reference TRBV2 and TRBJ1-6, the full variable domain reads EPEVTQTPSHQVTQMGQEVILRCVPISNHLYFYWYRQILGQKVEFLVSFYNNEISEKSEIFDDQFSVERPDGSNFTLKIRSTKLEDSAMYFCATLPEAVNHSPLHFGNGTRLTVT.

This clone turned up a few times. V and J are TRBV30 and TRBJ2-5; 8 bases fit TRBD2. Germline V gives CDR1 GTSNPN, CDR2 SVGIG (reference sequence). The CDR3 has 13 amino acids. V trimming: 5 bases; J trimming: 4 bases; junction bases outside the gene matches: 6. CDR3 DNA: TGTGCCTGGGCCGGGACTAGTCGAGAGACCCAGTACTTC. Its protein product is CAWAGTSRETQYF.

Concerning this clone: A junction end diverges from the germline sequence, so it may reflect a read error. The J gene is TRBJ2-2, the V gene TRBV7-7, with TRBD1 matching 8 bases. The CDR3 is 15 amino acids. Germline values: CDR1 SSHAT, CDR2 FNYEAQ (reference sequence). In nucleotides, the CDR3 is TGTGCTAGCAGCTTAGGGACAGGGAACACCGGGGAGCTGTTTTTT. Translated, it gives CASSLGTGNTGELFF.

In DNA, the CDR3 is TGCGCCAGCAGCCCCGGACAGGGTTCATTTAGCGCTGGAAACACCATATATTTT. Its translation is CASSPGQGSFSAGNTIYF. V and J are TRBV5-1 and TRBJ1-3, with 8 bases aligning to TRBD1. Germline values: CDR1 SGHRS, CDR2 YFSETQ. V dropped 4 bases and J dropped 2; count of bases not matched to a gene: 14. The CDR3 loop spans 18 amino acids.

The rearrangement joins TRBV11-3 to TRBJ1-4; maybe TRBD1 (5 bases). Germline lookup yields CDR1 SGHNT and CDR2 YENEEA. This CDR3 comprises 15 residues. V was cut by 0 bases and J by 6 bases, with 11 bases left in between. The CDR3 loop reads CASSLDRVGDEKLFF. The CDR3 coding sequence is TGTGCCAGCAGCTTAGATCGCGTAGGGGATGAAAAACTGTTTTTT. Drawing the rest from reference TRBV11-3 and TRBJ1-4, the complete variable domain is EAGVVQSPRYKIIEKKQPVAFWCNPISGHNTLYWYLQNLGQGPELLIRYENEEAVDDSQLPKDRFSAERLKGVDSTLKIQPAELGDSAVYLCASSLDRVGDEKLFFGSGTQLSVL.

The chain joins TRBV19 to TRBJ1-3, with D hard to call. The V and J ends lost 1 base and 0 bases respectively, with 7 bases between them. The CDR3 is 15 residues long. Germline assignment: CDR1 LNHDA and CDR2 SQIVND (reference sequence). For the CDR3, the DNA is TGTGCCAGTAGTATAGCCTCCAGCTCTGGAAACACCATATATTTT. It is translated as CASSIASSSGNTIYF.

The genes are TRBV25-1 and TRBJ1-4; D perhaps matches TRBD1 (6 bases). Trimming cost V 0 bases and J 8 bases, with 13 bases left between them. The CDR3 has 15 amino acids. CDR1 is MGHDK, CDR2 SYGVNS, per germline. The CDR3: CASSEYKGGPEKLFF. The CDR3 coding sequence is TGTGCCAGCAGTGAATATAAGGGGGGGCCGGAAAAACTGTTTTTT.

The chain combines TRBV29-1 with TRBJ1-2, with TRBD1 identical over 7 bases. This CDR3 region has 15 residues. Germline CDR1 is SQVTM and CDR2 is ANQGSEA. J was trimmed by 1 base and V by 8 bases; bases with no gene match: 13. The CDR3 sequence is CSFLQGGGGNYGYTF. The DNA for the CDR3 is TGCAGCTTCCTTCAAGGGGGCGGAGGTAACTATGGCTACACCTTC.